The T cell receptor beta chain under discussion was sequenced for a study of vaccination and CD4 T cells after COVID-19. As concerns this clonotype: The antigen is not known.

Between the trimmed V and J ends, which lost 0 bases and 4 bases, there was a span of 15 bases. CDR3 size: 16 residues. Regarding treatment: roughly ten-day PBMC culture with coronavirus spike peptide pools or control peptides (ViraFEST assay). Cultured CD4+ T cells had their DNA profiled by the Oncomine TCR Beta short-read assay. TCRdb processed the PCR reads anew with MiXCR; each CDR3 protein has one entry. This table has approximately 25,000 distinct CDR3 sequences, around 62% appearing once. The chain links TRBV23-1 to TRBJ1-1; D is uncertain. TRBV23-1 is an open reading frame whose function is uncertain. This receptor was taken from a human donor who had recovered from COVID-19. The sample was CD4+ T cells from blood, cultured in vitro. This CDR3 reads CASSQSKGARGTEAFF. For the CDR3, the DNA is TGCGCCAGCAGTCAATCGAAGGGCGCCCGGGGCACTGAAGCTTTCTTT.